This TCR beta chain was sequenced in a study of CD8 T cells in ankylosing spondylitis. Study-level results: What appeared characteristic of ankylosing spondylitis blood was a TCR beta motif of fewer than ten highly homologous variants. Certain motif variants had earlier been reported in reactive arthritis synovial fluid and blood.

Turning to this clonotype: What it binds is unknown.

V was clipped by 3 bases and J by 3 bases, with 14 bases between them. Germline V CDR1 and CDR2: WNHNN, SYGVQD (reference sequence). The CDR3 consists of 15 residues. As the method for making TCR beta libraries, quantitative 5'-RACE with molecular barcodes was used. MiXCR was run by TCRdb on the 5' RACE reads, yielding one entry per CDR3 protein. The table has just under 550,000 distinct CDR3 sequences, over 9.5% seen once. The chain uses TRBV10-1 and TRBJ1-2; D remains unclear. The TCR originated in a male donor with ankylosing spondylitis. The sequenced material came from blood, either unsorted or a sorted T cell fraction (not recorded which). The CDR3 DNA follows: TGCGCCAGCAGTGAATCCCTTGGAGTAGACTATGGCTACACCTTC. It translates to CASSESLGVDYGYTF.